This TCR beta chain originates from a study of shared clonotypes between healthy human individuals. Points from the study as a whole: Clonotypes that were shared across a handful of donors made up around 5.5% of naive CD4 clonotypes. The study found lower generation probabilities in non-shared clonotypes than in those shared by all four donors.

Using immunoSEQ multiplex PCR, the repertoire was profiled, and TCRdb retains in-frame clones only, with some absent. The sample has a few million clones, approximately 94% seen once. This clone was observed a handful of times. Its antigen remains unknown. In germline, CDR1 is SEHNR, CDR2 FQNEAQ (reference sequence). V lost 6 bases to trimming and J lost 0 bases, with 12 bases between them. The CDR3 spans 14 residues. A split of CD4+ cells into CD45RA+ naive and CD45RA-negative memory subsets was performed. This receptor was taken from a man aged 18 to 35 in good health. Input material: naive CD4+ T cells sorted from blood. Subset denoted: CD45RA+ positively selected. This sequence joins TRBV7-9 and TRBJ2-7; possibly TRBD1 or TRBD2 for D (5 bases each). The CDR3 DNA reads TGTGCCAGCAGTCGGGACCGGAGCTCCTACGAGCAGTACTTC. This sequence encodes CASSRDRSSYEQYF.